This T cell receptor beta chain appears in the sequencing data of a study of control samples from healthy donors and cancer patients. The protocol was immunoSEQ multiplex PCR, while the TCRdb copy is restricted to in-frame clones and leaves out a portion. Among around 130,000 clones listed, just under 95% were seen once. Concerning this clone: The same CDR3 arises from other DNA sequences in this sample as well.

The CDR3 extends over 15 amino acids. CDR1 and CDR2 from the germline V gene are MGHRA and YSYEKL. Trimming stripped 1 base from V and 2 bases from J, with 11 bases between. What was sequenced was blood. The clonotype originates from a young man in good health. The rearrangement joins TRBV4-1 to TRBJ1-2; tentatively, D is TRBD1 (6 bases). The CDR3 region has the DNA TGCGCCAGCAGCCAAGGGATAGGGGGGAACTATGGCTACACCTTC. Its protein product is CASSQGIGGNYGYTF.